A selection of T cell receptor beta chains follows, all from one sample in a study of shared clonotypes between healthy human individuals. Generated by immunoSEQ multiplex PCR, the TCRdb table keeps only in-frame clones and is missing some. This sample has about 380,000 clones, with 90% to 97% found just once. Material: memory CD8+ T cells sorted from blood. The receptors shown here come from a man aged 30 to 45 in good health. The CDR3 runs from the conserved cysteine through the conserved F or W. The D gene is left open where the match is weak. Some rows mark clone size as missing; the rest say once, few, many or name a class of expanded clone.

TRBD1	TRBJ1-2	.	TRBV7-9	TGTGCCAGCAGCCTGGGGACAGGGGGCACCTATGGCTACACCTTC	CASSLGTGGTYGYTF
TRBD1	TRBJ2-7	.	TRBV27	TGTGCCAGCAGTACCGGGACAGGGGTCGAGCAGTACTTC	CASSTGTGVEQYF
.	TRBJ2-1	.	TRBV19	TGTGCCAGTAGTATAGGGTCAGGGAATGAGCAGTTCTTC	CASSIGSGNEQFF
.	TRBJ2-3	.	TRBV7-2	TGTGCCAGCAGCCCCTATCGTGGCACAGATACGCAGTATTTT	CASSPYRGTDTQYF
.	TRBJ1-4	.	TRBV19	TGTGCCAGTAGTACACAGGGAGCAACTAATGAAAAACTGTTTTTT	CASSTQGATNEKLFF
.	TRBJ1-2	once	TRBV18	TGTGCCAGCTCACCCGGGACAAACTATGGCTACACCTTC	CASSPGTNYGYTF
.	TRBJ1-1	.	TRBV9	TGTGCCAGCAGCGCACCCACAGGAAACACTGAAGCTTTCTTT	CASSAPTGNTEAFF
TRBD2	TRBJ2-3	.	TRBV5-6	TGTGCCAGCAGCCCCTACCCTACTAGCGGGAGATCTAGCACAGATACGCAGTATTTT	CASSPYPTSGRSSTDTQYF
.	TRBJ1-2	.	TRBV19	TGTGGTAGGGGGTATGGCTACACCTTC	CGRGYGYTF
.	TRBJ1-1	.	TRBV6-5	TGTGCCAGCAGTTACGAGGAGGGGCGGCACACTGAAGCTTTCTTT	CASSYEEGRHTEAFF
.	TRBJ2-5	.	TRBV20-1	TGCAGTGCTAGGCTAGAAAAGACCCAGTACTTC	CSARLEKTQYF
.	TRBJ1-2	.	TRBV27	TGTGCCAGCAGTTTCTCTCCCACCCTCTATGGCTACACCTTC	CASSFSPTLYGYTF
.	TRBJ1-6	.	TRBV6-5	TGTGCCAGCAGTTACTCGGGTCCACCCCTCCACTTT	CASSYSGPPLHF
.	TRBJ2-1	.	TRBV4-2	TGTGCCAGCAGCCAAGATCCCGCTGGCACCCCCTACAATGAGCAGTTCTTC	CASSQDPAGTPYNEQFF
.	TRBJ2-2	few	TRBV7-3	TGTGCCAGCAGCTTATCGGGGAGGAACACCGGGGAGCTGTTTTTT	CASSLSGRNTGELFF
TRBD2	TRBJ2-1	.	TRBV6-5	TGTGCCAGCAGTTACACTAGCGGGAGGGCCTACAATGAGCAGTTCTTC	CASSYTSGRAYNEQFF
TRBD2	TRBJ2-3	.	TRBV5-4	TGTGCCAGCAGCTTGGTAACTAGCGGTGCAGATACGCAGTATTTT	CASSLVTSGADTQYF
.	TRBJ2-2	.	TRBV7-8	TGTGCCAGCAGACAGGGTAACACCGGGGAGCTGTTTTTT	CASRQGNTGELFF
.	TRBJ1-5	.	TRBV5-1	TGCGCCAGCAGCTTGGCGGGAAATCAGCCCCAGCATTTT	CASSLAGNQPQHF
TRBD2	TRBJ2-7	.	TRBV10-3	TGTGCCATCAGTAGACAGGTTTTCGGGACTAGCGGGAACTACGAGCAGTACTTC	CAISRQVFGTSGNYEQYF
.	TRBJ1-3	.	TRBV18	TGTGCCAGCTCACCCCTCGGGGTCGAAGGAAACACCATATATTTT	CASSPLGVEGNTIYF
TRBD2	TRBJ2-1	.	TRBV2	TGTGCCAGCGTAGCGGGAGGGCCCTACAATGAGCAGTTCTTC	CASVAGGPYNEQFF
.	TRBJ1-5	.	TRBV2	TGTGCCAGCAGTGTACCAGGCGGGCAGCCCCAGCATTTT	CASSVPGGQPQHF
.	TRBJ2-5	.	TRBV6-5	TGTGCCAGCAGTTACAGGGGCGAGACCCAGTACTTC	CASSYRGETQYF
TRBD2	TRBJ2-1	.	TRBV6-5	TGTGCCAGCAGCGATAGCGGGATGGGGGAGCAGTTCTTC	CASSDSGMGEQFF
TRBD2	TRBJ2-4	.	TRBV19	TGTGCCAGTAGCTATTCGAAAAGCGGGAGGGGGAGAAACATTCAGTACTTC	CASSYSKSGRGRNIQYF
TRBD2	TRBJ2-1	few	TRBV6-6	TGTGCCAGCAGTTTAGCGGGAGGTTACAATGAGCAGTTCTTC	CASSLAGGYNEQFF
TRBD2	TRBJ2-3	.	TRBV4-2	TGTGCCAGCAGCCAAGTCAGTAGCGGGAGGGCCCTCGGGACAGATACGCAGTATTTT	CASSQVSSGRALGTDTQYF
.	TRBJ2-5	once	TRBV28	TGTGCCAGCAGGGTCAGGGGAATGGAGACCCAGTACTTC	CASRVRGMETQYF
TRBD2	TRBJ2-5	.	TRBV28	TGTGCCAGCAGTTTAGGACTAGCGGGAGGGGAGACCCAGTACTTC	CASSLGLAGGETQYF
TRBD1	TRBJ1-2	.	TRBV7-4	TGTGCCAGCAGCATGACAGGGACCAACTATGGCTACACCTTC	CASSMTGTNYGYTF
TRBD2	TRBJ2-5	.	TRBV19	TGTGCCAGTAGTAGGGAGGGCCAGGTAGAGACCCAGTACTTC	CASSREGQVETQYF
.	TRBJ2-1	.	TRBV5-1	TGCGCCAGCAGCTTGGCGTTAGCCTATGAGCAGTTCTTC	CASSLALAYEQFF
TRBD2	TRBJ2-3	.	TRBV5-6	TGTGCCAGCAGCTTGCGCCTAGCGGGAGTAGATACGCAGTATTTT	CASSLRLAGVDTQYF
TRBD2	TRBJ2-3	.	TRBV6-6	TGTACGACTAGCGGAGGACCCAAGAACACAGATACGCAGTATTTT	CTTSGGPKNTDTQYF
TRBD1	TRBJ2-3	.	TRBV7-9	TGTGCCAGCAGTAGACCTCGGACAGGCGACCTCAGCACAGATACGCAGTATTTT	CASSRPRTGDLSTDTQYF
TRBD2	TRBJ2-7	.	TRBV4-2	TGTGCCAGCAGCCAAGAAGCACTAGCGGGACCCTACGAGCAGTACTTC	CASSQEALAGPYEQYF
.	TRBJ2-1	once	TRBV6-5	TGTGCCAGCAGTTCCGCCGGGACTGGCGGAAATGAGCAGTTCTTC	CASSSAGTGGNEQFF
TRBD2	TRBJ2-7	.	TRBV11-3	TGTGCCAGCAGCTTAGGGATTCTAGCGGGAGTCAACGAGCAGTACTTC	CASSLGILAGVNEQYF
.	TRBJ2-7	.	TRBV28	TGTGCCAGCAGTTTATATTTTGAGAAGTACTTC	CASSLYFEKYF
.	TRBJ1-5	.	TRBV28	TGTGCCAGCAGGTACCCTGGTTTGGGGCCCCAGCATTTT	CASRYPGLGPQHF
.	TRBJ2-7	.	TRBV7-9	TGTGCCAGCAGCCCCTCCAGGGTCTACGAGCAGTACTTC	CASSPSRVYEQYF
TRBD2	TRBJ2-1	.	TRBV2	TGTGCCAGCAGGGGGGGACTAGCGGGAAGCAATGAGCAGTTCTTC	CASRGGLAGSNEQFF
.	TRBJ2-7	.	TRBV29-1	TGCAGCGTTGAACCCGGAGGGGGGAGCTACGAGCAGTACTTC	CSVEPGGGSYEQYF
TRBD2	TRBJ2-1	.	TRBV28	TGTGCCAGCAGTTTACCCTCGGGCGGGAGGCCCAATGAGCAGTTCTTC	CASSLPSGGRPNEQFF
TRBD2	TRBJ2-7	.	TRBV7-2	TGTGCCAGCAGCCTAGCGGCCTCCTACGAGCAGTACTTC	CASSLAASYEQYF
.	TRBJ2-3	.	TRBV5-6	TGTGCCAGCAGCTTGACCGGGGATACGCAGTATTTT	CASSLTGDTQYF
TRBD1	TRBJ1-5	once	TRBV19	TGTGCCAGTAGTATAGATCTGGGACAGGGGGCCTTTATCTATCAGCCCCAGCATTTT	CASSIDLGQGAFIYQPQHF
.	TRBJ2-7	few	TRBV6-5	TGTGCCAGCAGCCAAAGTTATTGGGGTTCCCACGAGCAGTACTTC	CASSQSYWGSHEQYF
.	TRBJ2-7	.	TRBV30	TGTGCCTGGAGTCCCGGTCCAACCTACGAGCAGTACTTC	CAWSPGPTYEQYF
.	TRBJ2-3	.	TRBV28	TGTGCCAGCAGTTTAGACCCGCGGGGTCGGGCAACAGATACGCAGTATTTT	CASSLDPRGRATDTQYF
.	TRBJ2-1	.	TRBV4-2	TGTGCCAGCAGCCAGGAACTAGCTACCAGCTACAATGAGCAGTTCTTC	CASSQELATSYNEQFF
.	TRBJ2-1	.	TRBV15	TGTGCCACCAGCAGAGATCTCTCCGAGGAGCAGTTCTTC	CATSRDLSEEQFF
.	TRBJ2-3	.	TRBV27	TGTGCCAGCAGTGCGGGGTCCTCTAGCACAGATACGCAGTATTTT	CASSAGSSSTDTQYF
.	TRBJ2-4	.	TRBV28	TGTGCCAGCAGTTTAGGTCGGACCAAAAACATTCAGTACTTC	CASSLGRTKNIQYF
TRBD2	TRBJ2-7	.	TRBV11-1	TGTGCCAGCAGCCCCCGCGGGACTAAATACGAGCAGTACTTC	CASSPRGTKYEQYF
.	TRBJ1-1	.	TRBV11-3	TGTGCCAGCAGCTTGGACAGGAACACTGAAGCTTTCTTT	CASSLDRNTEAFF
.	TRBJ1-1	once	TRBV18	TGTGCCAGCTCCCCCATGAACACTGAAGCTTTCTTT	CASSPMNTEAFF
TRBD1	TRBJ1-5	.	TRBV6-1	TGTGCCAGCAGTGAACAGGGGGCGCAGCCCCAGCATTTT	CASSEQGAQPQHF